The table lists the clone carrying this T cell receptor beta chain with many counts. The antigen is not known. The sample comes from a study of T-cell reconstitution after alpha-beta-depleted transplantation in children. Findings of the study overall: T cells produced anew were the main source of T-cell counts and diversity one year after transplant. Several hundred expanded graft clones reportedly supplied alpha-beta T cells about two months after transplant.

The CDR3 is 16 residues long. Germline loops: CDR1 LGHDT, CDR2 YNNKEL (reference sequence). V was shortened by 4 bases and J by 5 bases, with 20 bases between the two germline ends. Using unique molecular identifiers, the investigators prepared the TCRbeta library. TCRdb independently ran MiXCR on the PCR reads; one entry per CDR3 protein. This sample carries some 600,000 distinct CDR3 sequences, around 13% of them seen once, and the ten largest clones take about 2%. The chain carries TRBV3-1 and TRBJ1-1; D unresolved. This TCR was recovered from a male patient under 18 who had a stem cell transplant for acute myeloid leukemia, so the T cells may come from the graft donor. The specimen was PBMCs, mostly from graft donor cells, collected 360 days after TCRalphabeta/CD19-depleted stem cell transplant. The CDR3 here is CASSPPLKGLGTEAFF. The DNA for the CDR3 is TGTGCCAGCAGCCCCCCACTTAAAGGGTTAGGGACTGAAGCTTTCTTT.